A selection of T cell receptor beta chains follows, all from one sample in a study of cytomegalovirus exposure and HLA in healthy donors. Data came from immunoSEQ multiplex PCR; TCRdb stores just in-frame clones and leaves some out. The sample has some 190,000 clones, roughly 73% seen once. Sample: PBMCs. The receptor set was obtained from a woman under 40 in good health and CMV-seropositive. Each CDR3 is given with its conserved first and last residue. D genes are given only for firm matches. Only some rows state a clone size, as once, few, many or a class for expanded clones.

. 13 TRBJ1-3 . TRBV7-2 CASSPQYGNTIYF TGTGCCAGCAGCCCACAATACGGAAACACCATATATTTT
. 13 TRBJ2-1 . TRBV11-1 CASSMGTYNEQFF TGTGCCAGCAGCATGGGGACTTACAATGAGCAGTTCTTC
. 11 TRBJ2-7 once TRBV20-1 CSATRSYEQYF TGCAGTGCTACCAGGTCCTACGAGCAGTACTTC
. 14 TRBJ2-1 once TRBV7-7 CASSLRGGGDEQFF TGTGCTAGCAGCTTGAGGGGGGGAGGTGATGAGCAGTTCTTC
. 12 TRBJ2-3 . TRBV6-5 CASRSAGDTQYF TGTGCCAGCAGATCAGCGGGAGATACGCAGTATTTT
. 13 TRBJ2-3 . TRBV7-9 CASRFTSSDTQYF TGTGCCAGCAGATTTACTAGCTCAGATACGCAGTATTTT
TRBD1 15 TRBJ1-4 . TRBV27 CASSLTGGINEKLFF TGTGCCAGCAGTTTAACAGGGGGAATTAATGAAAAACTGTTTTTT
TRBD1 15 TRBJ2-5 . TRBV7-9 CASSLGQGAGETQYF TGTGCCAGCAGCTTGGGACAGGGTGCTGGAGAGACCCAGTACTTC
. 13 TRBJ2-3 . TRBV28 CASSRDSTDTQYF TGTGCCAGCAGCCGAGATAGCACAGATACGCAGTATTTT
TRBD2 14 TRBJ2-7 . TRBV5-6 CASSPAGGPGEQYF TGTGCCAGCAGCCCAGCGGGAGGGCCGGGCGAGCAGTACTTC
TRBD2 19 TRBJ2-5 . TRBV5-5 CASSDTRTSGGSYQETQYF TGTGCCAGCAGCGACACTAGGACTAGCGGGGGCTCGTACCAAGAGACCCAGTACTTC
. 12 TRBJ2-7 . TRBV2 CASSALAGEQYF TGTGCCAGCAGTGCCCTGGCAGGGGAGCAGTACTTC
TRBD1 15 TRBJ2-5 . TRBV2 CASRGGQGHGETQYF TGTGCCAGCAGGGGGGGACAGGGGCACGGGGAGACCCAGTACTTC
TRBD1 16 TRBJ2-1 . TRBV7-2 CASSQGARGSYNEQFF TGTGCCAGCAGCCAGGGGGCTCGAGGCTCCTACAATGAGCAGTTCTTC
TRBD2 19 TRBJ2-3 . TRBV5-8 CASSYSSGGARSSTDTQYF TGTGCCAGCAGCTACTCTAGCGGGGGGGCTCGGAGTAGCACAGATACGCAGTATTTT
TRBD1 17 TRBJ1-3 . TRBV2 CASSEAFRGQSGNTIYF TGTGCCAGCAGTGAAGCGTTCAGGGGGCAGTCTGGAAACACCATATATTTT
. 15 TRBJ1-2 . TRBV2 CASRMREVWNYGYTF TGTGCCAGCAGGATGCGGGAGGTTTGGAACTATGGCTACACCTTC
TRBD1 16 TRBJ1-3 . TRBV28 CASSPPGQGSGNTIYF TGTGCCAGCAGTCCTCCGGGACAGGGTTCTGGAAACACCATATATTTT
. 14 TRBJ2-2 . TRBV11-1 CASSLIRGTGELFF TGTGCCAGCAGCTTGATCCGAGGCACCGGGGAGCTGTTTTTT
TRBD2 15 TRBJ2-5 few TRBV7-9 CASSLSLAGQETQYF TGTGCCAGCAGCTTATCTCTAGCGGGTCAAGAGACCCAGTACTTC
. 15 TRBJ2-5 . TRBV11-2 CASSGNVRRQETQYF TGTGCCAGCAGCGGTAACGTGAGGAGGCAAGAGACCCAGTACTTC
TRBD1 17 TRBJ1-2 . TRBV19 CASSALQIPGQLYGYTF TGTGCCAGTAGTGCCCTACAGATCCCGGGACAGCTTTATGGCTACACCTTC
. 15 TRBJ2-1 . TRBV27 CASSLSANSYNEQFF TGTGCCAGCAGTTTATCGGCAAACTCCTACAATGAGCAGTTCTTC
TRBD2 17 TRBJ2-6 once TRBV28 CASSPLARGKRANVLTF TGTGCCAGCAGTCCGCTGGCGCGGGGGAAAAGGGCCAACGTCCTGACTTTC
TRBD1 15 TRBJ2-3 . TRBV6-1 CASRRATGWSDTQYF TGTGCCAGCAGGAGGGCGACAGGGTGGTCAGATACGCAGTATTTT
. 15 TRBJ2-5 . TRBV7-2 CASSFHGTLQETQYF TGTGCCAGCAGCTTTCACGGGACACTGCAAGAGACCCAGTACTTC
. 12 TRBJ1-1 . TRBV29-1 CSVGHLNTEAFF TGCAGCGTGGGACACCTGAACACTGAAGCTTTCTTT
. 15 TRBJ1-6 few TRBV28 CASSLTGLLNSPLHF TGTGCCAGCAGTTTAACGGGACTCCTGAATTCACCCCTCCACTTT
. 16 TRBJ1-2 . TRBV28 CASSLREARTNYGYTF TGTGCCAGCAGTTTAAGGGAGGCCAGAACTAACTATGGCTACACCTTC
. 15 TRBJ2-3 . TRBV19 CASSSLAGGTDTQYF TGTGCCAGTAGTAGTCTAGCCGGGGGCACAGATACGCAGTATTTT
. 14 TRBJ1-4 . TRBV28 CASGKQGPNEKLFF TGTGCCAGCGGTAAACAGGGCCCTAATGAAAAACTGTTTTTT
. 16 TRBJ2-1 once TRBV6-1 CASSAPSLASYNEQFF TGTGCCAGCAGTGCCCCCTCTTTAGCGTCCTACAATGAGCAGTTCTTC
. 12 TRBJ2-1 . TRBV9 CASSPGTREQFF TGTGCCAGCAGCCCCGGGACAAGGGAGCAGTTCTTC
TRBD1 15 TRBJ1-1 . TRBV28 CASSFYKGGGLEAFF TGTGCCAGCAGTTTCTACAAAGGAGGGGGCCTTGAAGCTTTCTTT
. 12 TRBJ2-1 . TRBV5-1 CASRGSGDEQFF TGCGCCAGCAGAGGGAGTGGAGATGAGCAGTTCTTC